This T cell receptor beta chain was sequenced during a study of identical twins (dated by TCRdb to 2016 to 2017). A note on the overall study: To test whether fetal clonotypes persist, this study deep-sequenced TCR alpha and beta repertoires from monozygotic twins, from unrelated adults of various ages, and from cord blood. Replicate twin experiments were performed at different times using different library preparation protocols to rule out contamination. What the research found in general, with its limitations: Zero-insertion analyses could be partly confounded by invariant T cells such as MAIT and iNKT, though diverse VJ usage argued against such confounding for most clonotypes. In monozygotic twins, out-of-frame TCR alpha sharing was systematically underestimated by recombination models, although the models agreed with sharing between unrelated individuals. Conclusions relied on cross-sectional statistical analysis, since the same donors could not be followed over many years. Fewer insertions were carried by abundant cord blood beta clonotypes, a similar but weaker trend appeared in young adult naive repertoires, and no such trend appeared in memory repertoires. The excess sharing between twins in beta out-of-frame sequences was weaker because fewer shared sequences reduced the signal-to-noise ratio. Compared with coincidental sharing between unrelated individuals, out-of-frame TCR alpha sequences shared between twins had an excess of sequences with low generation probability.

Libraries were made using 5' RACE. Instrument used: Illumina HiSeq 2000. A universal primer binding site was introduced by template switching, and a unique molecular identifier was present in the final cDNA, enabling accurate counting of TCR cDNA molecules. Specific primers in the conserved constant-segment region were used to synthesize first-strand cDNA for TCR alpha and beta chains. To control for contamination, every cDNA library was double barcoded, receiving both a SMART-Mk sample barcode and Illumina barcodes. Two successive PCR steps introduced TruSeq adapter sequences along with Illumina sample barcodes. TCR alpha and beta cDNA libraries were sequenced on the Illumina HiSeq platform with custom primers. In the source study's methods: Raw reads were processed with MiGEC to extract unique molecular identifiers, and MiXCR was used to determine CDR3 positions. For each individual, recombination models were inferred using an EM algorithm with the repgenHMM and IGoR tools. The tcR package in R was used for shared clonotype analysis, with sharing normalized by the product of cloneset sizes. To study raw recombination free of thymic and clonal selection effects, out-of-frame nonproductive sequences were analyzed. TCRdb redid the processing of the public reads, applying fastp at Q25 and MiXCR, and retained in-frame beta chains. Rows with a matching CDR3 protein are joined into one entry that keeps the most common DNA and genes. These V and J calls originate from TCRdb's pipeline instead of the authors' own analysis. The sample table records about 890,000 distinct CDR3 sequences; 9% to 15% of these occur just once. The ten largest account for around 1.5% of the sample.

Every donor was a healthy Caucasian. Three pairs of female monozygotic twins, all aged roughly 18 to 29 years, made up the twin cohort. The RNA used for TCR libraries was isolated from peripheral blood mononuclear cells. Trimming costs V 0 bases and J 6 bases, and their ends lie 8 bases apart. Taken from the germline V gene (reference sequence), the CDR1 and CDR2 loops are SEHNR and FQNEAQ. From cysteine to phenylalanine, the CDR3 is 14 amino acids long. Of the read, only the CDR3 DNA is kept; its 42 bases are in frame from base 1. This clonotype has a handful of counts. Which antigen it targets is not known. Per-base quality was not reported, and no clone a single base away is much larger than it. The same data also contributed to another study, on yellow fever vaccine responses in identical twins. Per that second paper: According to the authors, the vaccine-induced T cell response in identical twins seemed to be partly convergent and partly specific to each individual. In the study, vaccine-responding T cell clones were precisely tracked in identical twins.

The chain employs TRBV7-9 and TRBJ2-2; the D gene lacks a confident call. The sequenced sample was PBMCs. The origin of this receptor is a woman under 30 in good health. In nucleotides, the sequence is TGTGCCAGCAGCTTAGCAGCTGTCTCCGGGGAGCTGTTTTTT. It is translated as CASSLAAVSGELFF.